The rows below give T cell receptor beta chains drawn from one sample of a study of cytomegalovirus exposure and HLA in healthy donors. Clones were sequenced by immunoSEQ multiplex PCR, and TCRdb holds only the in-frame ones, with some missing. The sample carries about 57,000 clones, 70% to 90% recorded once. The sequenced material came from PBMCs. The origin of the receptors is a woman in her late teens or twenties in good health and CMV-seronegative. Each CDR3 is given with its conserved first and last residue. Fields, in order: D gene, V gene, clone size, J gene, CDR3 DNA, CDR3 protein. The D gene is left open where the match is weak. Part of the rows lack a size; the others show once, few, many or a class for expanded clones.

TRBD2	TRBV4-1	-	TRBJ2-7	TGCGCCAGCAGCCAAGTCGGCGCGGGGGTCGAGCAGTACTTC	CASSQVGAGVEQYF
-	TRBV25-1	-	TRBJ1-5	TGTGCCAGCAGTGAAGCAGGGGAAGGAAATCAGCCCCAGCATTTT	CASSEAGEGNQPQHF
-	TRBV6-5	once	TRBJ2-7	TGTGCCAGCAGTTCCCCTAGGAAGATTCCCTACGAGCAGTACTTC	CASSSPRKIPYEQYF
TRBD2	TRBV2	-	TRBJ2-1	TGTGCCAGCAGCTATCTGCGGGGGGGCAATGAGCAGTTCTTC	CASSYLRGGNEQFF
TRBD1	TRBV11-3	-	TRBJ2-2	TGTGCCAGCAGCCCAGGGACAGCTAACACCGGGGAGCTGTTTTTT	CASSPGTANTGELFF
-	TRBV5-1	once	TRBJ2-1	TGCGCCAGCAGCTCCCGGGGCGGAGGGACAGATAGTGAGCAGTTCTTC	CASSSRGGGTDSEQFF
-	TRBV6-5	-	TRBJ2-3	TGTGCCAGCAGCCTAGGCCGGGATACGCAGTATTTT	CASSLGRDTQYF
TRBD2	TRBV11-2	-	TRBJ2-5	TGTGCCAGCAGCCCCAAGCGCCAGCGGGGACCCCTCGAGGGAGAGACCCAGTACTTC	CASSPKRQRGPLEGETQYF
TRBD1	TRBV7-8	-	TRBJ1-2	TGTGCCAGCAGCCCGGGGACAGCCAACTATGGCTACACCTTC	CASSPGTANYGYTF
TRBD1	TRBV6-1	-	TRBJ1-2	TGTGCCAGCAGTGAAGCTGGGGGGACAGGGGTTAACACCTTC	CASSEAGGTGVNTF
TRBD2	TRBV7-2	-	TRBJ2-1	TGTGCCAGCAGCTTTCTGGACTGGGGGGGGGATGAGCAGTTCTTC	CASSFLDWGGDEQFF
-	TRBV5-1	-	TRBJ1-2	TGCGCCAGCAGCTTGGCCAGCGATAACTATGGCTACACCTTC	CASSLASDNYGYTF
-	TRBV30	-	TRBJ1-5	TGTGCCTGGAGTGTACATGGGGGGCAGCCCCAGCATTTT	CAWSVHGGQPQHF
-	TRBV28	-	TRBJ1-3	TGTGCCAGCAGGCCTAGGACAGCCACAGGAAACACCATATATTTT	CASRPRTATGNTIYF
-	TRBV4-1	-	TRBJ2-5	TGCGCCAGCAGCCATTCTAGCGTCCAAGAGACCCAGTACTTC	CASSHSSVQETQYF
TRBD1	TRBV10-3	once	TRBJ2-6	TGTGCCATCAGTGACCCCGGCAGGGGGCGTTTAGCCGGGGCCAACGTCCTGACTTTC	CAISDPGRGRLAGANVLTF
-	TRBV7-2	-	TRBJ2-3	TGTGCCAGCAGCCCAGGACTTTTCACAGATACGCAGTATTTT	CASSPGLFTDTQYF
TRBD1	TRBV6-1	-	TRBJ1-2	TGTGCCAGCAGTGGAGGGGGCGCCGGCTATGGCTACACCTTC	CASSGGGAGYGYTF
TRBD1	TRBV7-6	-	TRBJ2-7	TGTGCCAGCAGCCCCTTGGGACAGGTTTACGAGCAGTACTTC	CASSPLGQVYEQYF
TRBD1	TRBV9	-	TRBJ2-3	TGTGCCAGCAGGGCGGGTTTCAGGGGGACAGATACGCAGTATTTT	CASRAGFRGTDTQYF
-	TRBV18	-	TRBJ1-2	TGTGCCAGCTCACCCCTGGACAGCCGCGTTATTTCCTATGGCTACACCTTC	CASSPLDSRVISYGYTF
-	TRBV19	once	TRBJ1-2	TGTGCCAGTAGTCCCCCGGGAGGGGACTATGGCTACACCTTC	CASSPPGGDYGYTF
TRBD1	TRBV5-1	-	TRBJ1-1	TGCGCCAGCAGCCCGCCAGGGGGCACTGAAGCTTTCTTT	CASSPPGGTEAFF
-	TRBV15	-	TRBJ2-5	TGTGCCACCAGCAGACACAGAGAGACCCAGTACTTC	CATSRHRETQYF
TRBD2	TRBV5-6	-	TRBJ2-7	TGTGCCAGCAGCAACGAAATCGGGCGGGGGTCGAGCGAGCAGTACTTC	CASSNEIGRGSSEQYF
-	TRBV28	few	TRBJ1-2	TGTGCCAGCACTTCGGCGGGCAGGATCTATGGCTACACCTTC	CASTSAGRIYGYTF
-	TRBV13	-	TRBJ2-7	TGTGCCAGCAGCTTATTTGAGACCTACGAGCAGTACTTC	CASSLFETYEQYF
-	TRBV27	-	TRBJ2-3	TGTGCCAGCGGCCGGGACAAGGGTCCAGATACGCAGTATTTT	CASGRDKGPDTQYF
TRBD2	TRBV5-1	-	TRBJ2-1	TGCGCCAGCAGCTTGTTTGGCTTGGGGACTAGCGTAAGTGAGCAGTTCTTC	CASSLFGLGTSVSEQFF
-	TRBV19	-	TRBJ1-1	TGTGCCAGTAGTATGGGCAGGGCGAGCACTGAAGCTTTCTTT	CASSMGRASTEAFF
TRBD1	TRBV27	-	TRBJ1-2	TGTGCCAGCAGTATGACAGGGCCTGGGGGCTACACCTTC	CASSMTGPGGYTF
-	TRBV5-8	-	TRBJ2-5	TGTGCCAGCAGCTTGGTCCCCGCCCGGGAGACCCAGTACTTC	CASSLVPARETQYF
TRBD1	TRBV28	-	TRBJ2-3	TGTGCGACCGGCAGGGGGAGCACAGATACGCAGTATTTT	CATGRGSTDTQYF
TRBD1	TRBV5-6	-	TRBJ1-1	TGTGCCAGCAGCTTGTATTTGTCCGGGACAGCTGAAGCTTTCTTT	CASSLYLSGTAEAFF
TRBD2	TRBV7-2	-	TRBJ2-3	TGTGCCAGCAGCCCGCCGGGACTAGTCGGAGATACGCAGTATTTT	CASSPPGLVGDTQYF
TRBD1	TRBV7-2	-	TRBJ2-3	TGTGCCAGCAGCTTGAGGGACAGGGCAGATACGCAGTATTTT	CASSLRDRADTQYF
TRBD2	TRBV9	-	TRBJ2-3	TGTGCCAGCAGCGCGACTAGCGGGGTAACTAGCACAGATACGCAGTATTTT	CASSATSGVTSTDTQYF
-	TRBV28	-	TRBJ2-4	TGTGCCAGCAGCCCGGGGAGGTTAGCCAAAAACATTCAGTACTTC	CASSPGRLAKNIQYF
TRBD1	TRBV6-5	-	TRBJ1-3	TGTGCCAGCGCATCCTACAGGGGGCCTGGAAACACCATATATTTT	CASASYRGPGNTIYF
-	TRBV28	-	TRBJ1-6	TGTGCCAGCAACGCACAGGGATCCCTTAATTCACCCCTCCACTTT	CASNAQGSLNSPLHF
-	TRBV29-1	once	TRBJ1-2	TGCAGCGTTGAAGACAGTAACTATGGCTACACCTTC	CSVEDSNYGYTF
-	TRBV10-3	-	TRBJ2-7	TGTGCCATCAGTCGGGAAACTGACTCCTACGAGCAGTACTTC	CAISRETDSYEQYF
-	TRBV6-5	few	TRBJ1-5	TGTGCCAGCAGTGTACAGGGAGTCGGTCAGCCCCAGCATTTT	CASSVQGVGQPQHF
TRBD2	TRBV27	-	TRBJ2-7	TGTGCCAGCAGTTTGTACGGGACTAAGGCCCTATACGAGCAGTACTTC	CASSLYGTKALYEQYF
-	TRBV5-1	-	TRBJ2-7	TGCGCCAGCAGCTTGGTGCCGGGATCCTACGAGCAGTACTTC	CASSLVPGSYEQYF
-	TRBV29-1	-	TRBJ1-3	TGCAGCGTTGAAGGGACAGCGCGAAACACCATATATTTT	CSVEGTARNTIYF
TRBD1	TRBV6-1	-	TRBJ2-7	TGTGCCAGCAGCTATAGGACAGGGGGCTTGTACGAGCAGTACTTC	CASSYRTGGLYEQYF
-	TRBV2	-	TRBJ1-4	TGTGCCAGCAGTCTTGATTTTCTCAATGAAAAACTGTTTTTC	CASSLDFLNEKLFF
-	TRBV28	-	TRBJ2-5	TGTGCCAGCAGTCCCCCCTTCGGGGGAGGCGTGGTGTCCCAGTACTTC	CASSPPFGGGVVSQYF
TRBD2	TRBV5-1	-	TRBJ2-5	TGCGCCAGCTTCGGGGGACTAGCTCTCCAAGAGACCCAGTACTTC	CASFGGLALQETQYF
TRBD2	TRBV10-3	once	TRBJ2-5	TGTGCCATCAGGAGCGGGGGGAACCAAGAGACCCAGTACTTC	CAIRSGGNQETQYF
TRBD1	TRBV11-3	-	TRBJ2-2	TGTGCCAGCAGCAACCCGACAGGGCGCGTCGGGGAGCTGTTTTTT	CASSNPTGRVGELFF
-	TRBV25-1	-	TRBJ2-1	TGTGCCAGCAGTGACTCTGGGCATGACAATGAGCAGTTCTTC	CASSDSGHDNEQFF
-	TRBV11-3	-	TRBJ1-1	TGTGCCAGCAGCTTAGGGGGCAGAAACACTGAAGCTTTCTTT	CASSLGGRNTEAFF
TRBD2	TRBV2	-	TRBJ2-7	TGTGCCAGCAGATCAACGGGGGCGGGGGGCGCGTATTACGAGCAGTACTTC	CASRSTGAGGAYYEQYF